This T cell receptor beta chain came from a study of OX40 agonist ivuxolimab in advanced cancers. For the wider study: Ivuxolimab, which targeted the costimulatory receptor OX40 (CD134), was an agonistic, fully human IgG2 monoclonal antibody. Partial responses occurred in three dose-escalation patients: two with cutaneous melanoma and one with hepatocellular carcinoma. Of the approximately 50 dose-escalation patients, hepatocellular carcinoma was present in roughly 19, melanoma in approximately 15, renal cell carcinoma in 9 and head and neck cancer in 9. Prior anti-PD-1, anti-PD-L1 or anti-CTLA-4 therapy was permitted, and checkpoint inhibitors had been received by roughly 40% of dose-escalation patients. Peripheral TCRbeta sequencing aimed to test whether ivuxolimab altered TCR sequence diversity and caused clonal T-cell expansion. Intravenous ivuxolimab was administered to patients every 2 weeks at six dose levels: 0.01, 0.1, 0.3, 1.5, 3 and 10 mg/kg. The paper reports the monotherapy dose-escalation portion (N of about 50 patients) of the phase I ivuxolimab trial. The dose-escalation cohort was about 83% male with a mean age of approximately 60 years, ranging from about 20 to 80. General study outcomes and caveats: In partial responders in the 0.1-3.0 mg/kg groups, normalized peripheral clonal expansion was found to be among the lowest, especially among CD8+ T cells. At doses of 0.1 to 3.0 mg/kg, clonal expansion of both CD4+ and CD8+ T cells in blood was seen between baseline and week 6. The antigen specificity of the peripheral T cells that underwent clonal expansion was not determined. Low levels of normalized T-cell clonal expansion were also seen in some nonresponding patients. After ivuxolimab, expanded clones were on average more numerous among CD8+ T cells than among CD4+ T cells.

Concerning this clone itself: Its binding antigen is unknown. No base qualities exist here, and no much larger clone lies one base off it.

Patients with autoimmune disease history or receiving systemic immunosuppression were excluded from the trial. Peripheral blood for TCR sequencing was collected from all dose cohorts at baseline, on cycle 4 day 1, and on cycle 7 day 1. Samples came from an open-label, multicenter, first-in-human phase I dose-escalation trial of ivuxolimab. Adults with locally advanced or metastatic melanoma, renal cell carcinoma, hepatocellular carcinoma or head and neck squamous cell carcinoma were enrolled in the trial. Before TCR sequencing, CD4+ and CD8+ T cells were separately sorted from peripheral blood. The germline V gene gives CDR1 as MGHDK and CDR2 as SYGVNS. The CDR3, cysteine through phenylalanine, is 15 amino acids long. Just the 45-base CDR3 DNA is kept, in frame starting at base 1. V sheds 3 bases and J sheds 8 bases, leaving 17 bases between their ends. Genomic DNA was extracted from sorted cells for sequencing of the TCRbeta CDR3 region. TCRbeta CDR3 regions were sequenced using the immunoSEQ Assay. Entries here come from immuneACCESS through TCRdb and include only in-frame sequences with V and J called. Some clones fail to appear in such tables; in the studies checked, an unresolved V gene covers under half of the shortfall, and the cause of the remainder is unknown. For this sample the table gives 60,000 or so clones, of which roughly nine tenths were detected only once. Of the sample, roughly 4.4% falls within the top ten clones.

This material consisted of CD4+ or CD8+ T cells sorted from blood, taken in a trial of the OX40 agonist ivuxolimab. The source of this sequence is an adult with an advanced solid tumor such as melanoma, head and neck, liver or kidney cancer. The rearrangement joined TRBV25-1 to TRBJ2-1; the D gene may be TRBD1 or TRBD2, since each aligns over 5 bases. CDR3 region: CASSDGTDTTYEQFF. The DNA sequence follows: TGTGCCAGCAGTGACGGGACCGATACTACGTATGAGCAGTTCTTC. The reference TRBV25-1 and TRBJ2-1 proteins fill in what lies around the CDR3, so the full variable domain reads EADIYQTPRYLVIGTGKKITLECSQTMGHDKMYWYQQDPGMELHLIHYSYGVNSTEKGDLSSESTVSRIRTEHFPLTLESARPSHTSQYLCASSDGTDTTYEQFFGPGTRLTVL.